Below, 8 T cell receptor beta chains from the same sample are listed, as sequenced in a study of T-cell reconstitution after alpha-beta-depleted transplantation in children. Unique molecular identifiers were incorporated when the TCRbeta library was constructed. TCRdb re-called the PCR reads with MiXCR, one entry per CDR3 protein. Of almost 600,000 distinct CDR3 sequences in the sample, 25% to 30% were seen once. The source material was PBMCs, sampled before TCRalphabeta/CD19-depleted stem cell transplant. These TCRs come from a boy under three years old with Wiskott-Aldrich syndrome, due to receive a stem cell transplant.

This chain links TRBV28 with TRBJ1-6, with TRBD1 as a possible D gene (6 bases). The germline CDR1 and CDR2 sequences are MDHEN and SYDVKM. The germline V and J ends were trimmed by 3 bases and 6 bases, with 12 bases remaining between them. The CDR3 covers 15 residues. This CDR3 is CASSFVGQINSPLHF. Here the CDR3 DNA reads TGTGCCAGCAGTTTCGTCGGACAGATTAATTCACCCCTCCACTTT.

The chain couples TRBV5-1 to TRBJ2-1, with no clear D. Germline values: CDR1 SGHRS, CDR2 YFSETQ. With 2 bases removed from V and 0 bases from J, the gap between germline ends came to 12 bases. The CDR3 is made up of 16 amino acids. CDR3 protein: CASSFGRSSSYNEQFF. DNA for the CDR3: TGCGCCAGCAGCTTTGGGCGGTCGAGCTCCTACAATGAGCAGTTCTTC. Using reference TRBV5-1 and TRBJ2-1 for the parts outside the CDR3, the full variable domain is KAGVTQTPRYLIKTRGQQVTLSCSPISGHRSVSWYQQTPGQGLQFLFEYFSETQRNKGNFPGRFSGRQFSNSRSEMNVSTLELGDSALYLCASSFGRSSSYNEQFFGPGTRLTVL.

This sequence joins TRBV18 and TRBJ2-3; no clear D gene. The germline gives CDR1 KGHSH, CDR2 LQKENI. The germline V and J ends were trimmed by 4 bases and 6 bases, with 11 bases remaining between them. This CDR3 has 13 residues. CDR3 region: CASSQPSSDTQYF. CDR3 in DNA: TGTGCCAGCTCACAGCCTAGTTCCGATACGCAGTATTTT.

V and J are TRBV29-1 and TRBJ2-3; 9 bases match TRBD2. Germline V gene lookup returns CDR1 SQVTM and CDR2 ANQGSEA. The CDR3 has 17 residues. V trimming: 4 bases; J trimming: 0 bases; junction bases outside the gene matches: 11. The CDR3 is CSVALPGGTSSTDTQYF. CDR3 DNA sequence: TGCAGCGTTGCACTCCCGGGGGGGACTAGCAGCACAGATACGCAGTATTTT.

The chain recombines TRBV6-4 with TRBJ2-1, with TRBD2 matching over 14 bases. The CDR3 consists of 12 residues. The V gene's germline CDR1 is MRHNA and CDR2 SNTAGT. The CDR3 DNA reads as TGTCTGGGACTAGCGGGAGTCGGTGAGCAGTTCTTC. It yields the protein CLGLAGVGEQFF.

This clonotype was detected a few times. The chain links TRBV20-1 to TRBJ2-7; 8 nucleotides line up with TRBD2. V lost 0 bases, J lost 0 bases, and 7 bases stayed unmatched. The germline CDR1 and CDR2 sequences are DFQATT and SNEGSKA (reference sequence). The CDR3 totals 16 residues. The CDR3 sequence: CSAREGGGRNSYEQYF. The CDR3 nucleotides are TGCAGTGCTAGAGAGGGGGGCGGGAGGAACTCCTACGAGCAGTACTTC.

This clonotype was found a few times. The J gene is TRBJ2-7, the V gene TRBV5-1, with TRBD1 as a possible D gene (5 bases). This CDR3 has 15 residues. CDR1 and CDR2 from the germline V gene are SGHRS and YFSETQ. V dropped 2 bases and J dropped 3 bases, with 15 bases sitting between them. In nucleotides, the CDR3 is TGCGCCAGCAGCTTAGGACAAGGACCATACTACGAGCAGTACTTC. Amino acids: CASSLGQGPYYEQYF.

This clonotype appeared a few times. The chain's CDR3 is CASSRASGWNEQFF. The CDR3 DNA reads TGTGCCAGCTCACGAGCCTCGGGCTGGAATGAGCAGTTCTTC. The V gene is TRBV18, the J gene TRBJ2-1; D gene ambiguous. The germline CDR1 and CDR2 sequences are KGHSH and LQKENI. The CDR3 is 14 residues long. The V and J ends lost 4 bases and 7 bases respectively, with 14 bases between them.